This TCR beta chain was identified in a study of human T cells and chemical hapten exposure. Study as a whole: Patients, mostly women, had alopecia areata, alopecia totalis or alopecia universalis.

The library tagged each cDNA molecule with unique molecular identifiers. MiXCR was run by TCRdb on the RACE reads, yielding one entry per CDR3 protein. The sample yields roughly 140,000 distinct CDR3 sequences, approximately 10% seen once. J gave up 6 bases and V 2 bases, and 8 bases lay outside the gene matches. The V gene's germline CDR1 is GTSNPN and CDR2 SVGIG (reference sequence). The CDR3 sequence is 16 residues long. As for time point: patch test 2, 6 weeks after DPC sensitization. Regarding treatment: therapeutic diphenylcyclopropenone sensitization with weekly scalp DPC. Note on this clonotype: Its matching antigen is unknown.

Study-level points and caveats: Sensitizing with DPC caused no change in TCRs above 1 in 1000 frequency.

This TCR derives from a woman aged 45 to 65 with alopecia areata. Some clones in this sample may be carry-over from other donors' samples. Here the sequenced sample was whole blood, taken in connection with sensitization to the hapten diphenylcyclopropenone (DPC). This rearrangement joins TRBV30 to TRBJ2-1; 12 nucleotides align to TRBD2. CDR3 residues: CAWSRLAGEPGNEQFF. The DNA of the CDR3 is TGTGCCTGGAGTAGACTAGCGGGAGAGCCTGGCAATGAGCAGTTCTTC. The full variable domain, its missing parts supplied by reference TRBV30 and TRBJ2-1, is SQTIHQWPATLVQPVGSPLSLECTVEGTSNPNLYWYRQAAGRGLQLLFYSVGIGQISSEVPQNLSASRPQDRQFILSSKKLLLSDSGFYLCAWSRLAGEPGNEQFFGPGTRLTVL.